These 27 T cell receptor beta chains share one sample of origin, sequenced in a study of blood T cells in healthy people across ages (dated by TCRdb to between 2015 and 2017). Libraries were prepared through 5' RACE. Sequenced on an Illumina HiSeq 2500. A second PCR of roughly 6 to 12 cycles was performed with a sample-barcoded 5' primer and a J-beta primer mix. TCRdb cleaned the public reads at Q25 with fastp, built clones with MiXCR and kept in-frame beta chains. Identical CDR3 proteins give one entry, which carries the most common genes and DNA. The sample yields 650,000 to 1,000,000 distinct CDR3 sequences; roughly 40% were counted once. The top ten constitute 13% of the sample. Sample: blood. These receptors were taken from a man aged 18 to 35 in good health.

In this sample, this clonotype turned up a few times. The V and J genes are TRBV5-1 and TRBJ2-2; D is perhaps TRBD2 (6 bases). Trimming shortened V by 10 bases and J by 2 bases, and 15 bases separated the two germline ends. Germline V lookup: CDR1 SGHRS, CDR2 YFSETQ. This CDR3 contains 14 residues. In DNA form, the CDR3 reads TGCGCCTCCCGCGGGACGGACAACACCGGGGAGCTGTTTTTT. Residues: CASRGTDNTGELFF.

The chain carries TRBV5-1 and TRBJ1-1, with TRBD1 matching over 11 bases. The CDR3 totals 13 residues. J lost 9 bases, V lost 7 bases, and 8 bases had no gene match. The germline V gene encodes CDR1 SGHRS and CDR2 YFSETQ. The CDR3 DNA reads TGCGCCAGCGACGGACAGGGGGCGATTAAAGCTTTCTTT. Its translation: CASDGQGAIKAFF.

The chain combines TRBV5-5 with TRBJ1-6; D perhaps matches TRBD1 (5 bases). The CDR3 is 13 residues long. Germline assignment: CDR1 SGHKS and CDR2 YYEKEE (reference sequence). Trimming shortened V by 4 bases and J by 9 bases, and 11 bases separated the two germline ends. CDR3 in amino acids: CASSVEQGSPLHF. Written as DNA, the CDR3 is TGTGCCAGCAGCGTGGAGCAGGGTTCACCCCTCCACTTT.

This clonotype came up once. The V call is TRBV13, the J call TRBJ2-1; 7 bases are shared with TRBD1. Gene TRBJ2-7 matches the end of the DNA better, so the J call may be wrong. CDR3 length: 17 amino acids. Germline values: CDR1 PRHDT, CDR2 FYEKMQ (reference sequence). The CDR3 bases are TGTGCCAGCAGCTCCACCCGACAGGGAGTGGGCTACAATGAGCAGTACTTC. The encoded protein is CASSSTRQGVGYNEQYF.

This clonotype was counted between two and nine times. The V gene is TRBV2, the J gene TRBJ2-1; D tentatively reads TRBD1 or TRBD2 (5 bases each). CDR3 size: 14 residues. Germline V gene lookup returns CDR1 SNHLY and CDR2 FYNNEI. With 4 bases removed from V and 4 bases from J, the gap between germline ends came to 11 bases. CDR3 DNA sequence: TGTGCCAGCAGTGTCCGGGACGGGTACAATGAGCAGTTCTTC. It encodes CASSVRDGYNEQFF.

This clonotype was observed a handful of times. The gene calls are TRBV12-3 or TRBV12-4 and TRBJ2-1, with D perhaps matching TRBD1 (5 bases). The CDR3 is made up of 13 amino acids. V gave up 6 bases and J gave up 9 bases, with 15 bases separating them. The CDR3 loop is CASSPGRVSEQFF. The CDR3 nucleotides read TGTGCCAGCAGCCCGGGCAGGGTCTCTGAGCAGTTCTTC.

V usage is TRBV6-2 or TRBV6-3 and J usage is TRBJ2-7; tentatively, D is TRBD2 (5 bases). The CDR3 covers 13 residues. CDR1 and CDR2 from the germline V gene are MNHEY and SVGEGT. V lost 2 bases to trimming and J lost 7 bases, with 12 bases between them. CDR3 loop: CASSYGEYNEQYF. In DNA, the CDR3 is TGTGCCAGCAGTTACGGGGAGTACAATGAGCAGTACTTC.

This clonotype was counted once. This sequence joins TRBV3-1 and TRBJ2-2; 7 bases align to TRBD1. CDR1 is LGHDT, CDR2 YNNKEL, per germline (reference sequence). The CDR3 has 17 residues. J was trimmed by 7 bases and V by 0 bases; bases with no gene match: 11. The CDR3 here is CASSQDNVKGAYGELFF. CDR3 in DNA: TGTGCCAGCAGCCAAGATAACGTGAAGGGGGCGTACGGGGAGCTGTTTTTT.

This clonotype was picked up many times. The chain combines TRBV2 with TRBJ2-5; 13 bases agree with TRBD2. After removal of 10 bases from V and 2 bases from J, the junction contained 7 bases not matched to a gene. This CDR3 has 15 residues. The germline V gene encodes CDR1 SNHLY and CDR2 FYNNEI. CDR3 sequence (DNA): TGTGCCATACGGACTAGCGGGGGATTTCAAGAGACCCAGTACTTC. It codes for CAIRTSGGFQETQYF.

With respect to this clonotype: An end of the junction differs from the germline gene, which may be a read error. This chain uses TRBV7-9 with TRBJ2-2; D ambiguous. Germline CDR1 reads SEHNR; CDR2 reads FQNEAQ (reference sequence). The CDR3 loop spans 14 amino acids. In nucleotides, the CDR3 is TGTGCCAGCAGCTTAGAGGAGAACCCCGGGGAGCTGTTTTTT. Translating it yields CASSLEENPGELFF. The variable domain in full, with the rest retrieved from reference TRBV7-9 and TRBJ2-2, is DTGVSQNPRHKITKRGQNVTFRCDPISEHNRLYWYRQTLGQGPEFLTYFQNEAQLEKSRLLSDRFSAERPKGSFSTLEIQRTEQGDSAMYLCASSLEENPGELFFGEGSRLTVL.

The V call is TRBV7-2, the J call TRBJ1-4, with D uncertain. CDR3 length equals 15 residues. CDR1 SGHTA and CDR2 FQGNSA come from the germline V gene. V shed 5 bases and J shed 4 bases, with 14 bases lying between them. The CDR3, as DNA: TGTGCCAGCAGCCGAGATGGGCGACTTAATGAAAAACTGTTTTTT. Translated: CASSRDGRLNEKLFF.

This chain uses TRBV7-2 with TRBJ1-5, with TRBD1 matching over 9 bases. J gave up 6 bases and V 6 bases, and 6 bases lay outside the gene matches. CDR3 length: 14 residues. Germline lookup yields CDR1 SGHTA and CDR2 FQGNSA. The CDR3 loop is CASRDTGGFQPQHF. The CDR3 bases are TGTGCCAGCAGGGATACAGGGGGCTTTCAGCCCCAGCATTTT.

This clonotype was found many times. J is TRBJ1-4 and V is TRBV10-3; TRBD1 might be the D (6 bases). Trimming removed 10 bases at V and 7 bases at J, with 16 bases between. The germline gives CDR1 ENHRY, CDR2 SYGVKD. The CDR3 loop spans 13 amino acids. CDR3 loop: CATLQGEGEKLFF. CDR3 nucleotides: TGTGCCACCCTACAGGGAGAAGGTGAAAAACTGTTTTTT.

The chain joins TRBV21-1 to TRBJ1-6; TRBD1 is the table's D call, not checked against the DNA. TRBV21-1 is shown as a pseudogene. This CDR3 has 19 amino acids. Here the CDR3 reads CASSNRRPGTGAIFSPLHF. In nucleotides, the CDR3 is TGTGCCAGCAGCAACCGGCGGCCAGGCACAGGGGCGATTTTTTCACCCCTCCACTTT.

This clonotype was found a few times. CDR3 amino acids: CASSQDGRQGGQDTQYF. CDR3 nucleotides: TGCGCCAGCAGCCAAGATGGGAGACAGGGGGGTCAAGATACGCAGTATTTT. The chain combines TRBV4-3 with TRBJ2-3; 9 bases match TRBD1. The germline V gene has CDR1 LGHNA and CDR2 YSLEER. Unmatched junction bases numbered 9, after V lost 0 bases and J lost 5 bases. The CDR3 consists of 17 residues.

About this clonotype: A much bigger clone sits one base away, suggesting this may be a read error. The chain couples TRBV7-8 to TRBJ2-5; the D call may be TRBD1 or TRBD2 (5 bases each). Gene TRBJ2-7 matches the end of the DNA better, so the J call may be wrong. Germline V gene sequence: CDR1 SGHVS, CDR2 FQNEAQ. The CDR3 runs 14 residues. The CDR3 spells CASSLGRESNEQYF. As DNA, the CDR3 is TGTGCCAGCAGCTTAGGCAGGGAGAGTAACGAGCAGTACTTC.

This sequence joins TRBV5-1 and TRBJ2-1; D unclear. There are 14 residues in the CDR3. The V end was cut by 8 bases, the J end by 0 bases, with 12 bases between. CDR1 is SGHRS and CDR2 is YFSETQ in the germline V gene. The DNA of the CDR3 is TGCGCCAGTGGGAAGGCAGTCTCCTACAATGAGCAGTTCTTC. It yields the protein CASGKAVSYNEQFF.

To note about this clonotype: One end of the junction varies from germline; a read error may be responsible. This sequence joins TRBV4-2 and TRBJ1-6, with no clear D. Looked up from germline, CDR1 is LGHNA and CDR2 is YNFKEQ. CDR3 length: 14 amino acids. CDR3 sequence: CASSQDWVSSPPHF. CDR3 nucleotide sequence: TGTGCCAGCAGCCAAGACTGGGTGTCTTCACCCCCCCACTTT.

This clonotype has just a few counts. This chain uses TRBV20-1 with TRBJ1-1, with TRBD1 matching over 10 bases. This CDR3 has 15 residues. Trimming took 3 bases from V and 6 from J; bases not matched to a gene: 10. CDR1 and CDR2 from the germline V gene are DFQATT and SNEGSKA (reference sequence). In nucleotides, the CDR3 is TGCAGTGCTAGGGGTCTGGGACAGGGGAGCGCTGAAGCTTTCTTT. It codes for CSARGLGQGSAEAFF.

At least ten counts were recorded for this clonotype. The CDR3 loop reads CASSFRDSYEQYF. In nucleotides, the CDR3 is TGTGCCAGCAGCTTTAGAGACTCCTACGAGCAGTACTTC. This chain links TRBV7-9 with TRBJ2-7, with D unclear. This CDR3 region has 13 residues. The V and J ends lost 3 bases and 0 bases respectively, with 6 bases between them. CDR1 and CDR2 from the germline V gene are SEHNR and FQNEAQ (reference sequence).

The genes are TRBV2 and TRBJ2-7; 10 bases fit TRBD1. Germline CDR1 and CDR2: SNHLY and FYNNEI. The CDR3 contains 15 residues. V lost 5 bases to trimming and J lost 1 base; unmatched junction nucleotides: 5. CDR3 sequence (DNA): TGTGCCAGCAGTCGGCAGGACAGGGGGTCCTACGAGCAGTACTTC. It specifies CASSRQDRGSYEQYF.

The V and J genes are TRBV6-6 and TRBJ2-1, with a weak D call TRBD1 (5 bases). V was clipped by 6 bases and J by 5 bases, with 17 bases between them. Germline V lookup: CDR1 MNHNY, CDR2 SVGAGI (reference sequence). The CDR3 has 15 amino acids. CDR3 in amino acids: CASSQPLPGHNEQFF. CDR3 nucleotides: TGTGCCAGCAGCCAACCGCTGCCAGGGCACAATGAGCAGTTCTTC.

This chain joins TRBV9 and TRBJ1-4; no firm D call. CDR1 is SGDLS, CDR2 YYNGEE, per germline. The V end lost 3 bases, the J end lost 3 bases, and 12 bases lay between the germline ends. This CDR3 contains 15 residues. The CDR3 reads CASSEEGQANEKLFF. CDR3 coding DNA: TGTGCCAGCAGCGAGGAAGGGCAGGCTAATGAAAAACTGTTTTTT.

CDR3 DNA: TGTGCCAGCAGTTCTAGCGGGGGACAATACAATGAGCAGTTCTTC. This translates into CASSSSGGQYNEQFF. The chain recombines TRBV9 with TRBJ2-1, with 10 bases fitting TRBD2. Trimming cost V 5 bases and J 4 bases; bases outside gene matches: 6. The CDR3 sequence is 15 residues long. Germline values: CDR1 SGDLS, CDR2 YYNGEE.

In this sample, this clonotype turned up many times. This sequence joins TRBV29-1 and TRBJ2-3; TRBD1 agrees at 7 bases. V lost 5 bases, J lost 3 bases, and 8 bases stayed unmatched. The CDR3 has 14 amino acids. Germline CDR1 is SQVTM and CDR2 is ANQGSEA. This CDR3 is CSVYSDRATDTQYF. The CDR3 region has the DNA TGCAGCGTTTATTCCGACAGGGCGACAGATACGCAGTATTTT.

The V call is TRBV12-3 or TRBV12-4, the J call TRBJ1-1; 7 bases are shared with TRBD1. CDR3 length: 15 residues. V was pared by 5 bases and J by 1 base, with 7 bases of the junction left unmatched. The CDR3 loop is CASSLRDSTNTEAFF. The CDR3 DNA reads TGTGCCAGCAGTCTTCGGGACAGTACGAACACTGAAGCTTTCTTT.

This chain uses TRBV5-1 with TRBJ2-7; weak D call: TRBD2 (5 bases). V lost 4 bases and J lost 0, with 11 bases in between. The CDR3 covers 14 residues. Germline V CDR1 and CDR2: SGHRS, YFSETQ. The CDR3, as DNA: TGCGCCAGCAGCCCGGGGTCCAGCTCCTACGAGCAGTACTTC. Encoded protein: CASSPGSSSYEQYF.